This T cell receptor (beta chain) derives from a study of cytomegalovirus exposure and HLA in healthy donors. Study in general: The 100 million to 140 million unique TCR beta sequences, from around 200 million T cells, were found by an earlier analysis. The study, taken as a whole, reports: A missense variant in DCLRE1C was later tied to TCR beta V- and J-gene trimming. It was only CMV serostatus that was available as immune exposure information. Analysis performed later found approximately 17,000 TCR beta sequences associated with HLA alleles at 0.05 false discovery rate.

As for this clone: Its target is unknown.

The CDR3 is 15 residues long. Per germline, CDR1 MNHEY and CDR2 SVGAGI. The J segment lost 5 bases and the V segment lost 0 bases, leaving 5 bases of the junction unmatched. PCR used 60 Vbeta primers and 13 Jbeta primers. Clones were sequenced by immunoSEQ multiplex PCR, and TCRdb holds only the in-frame ones, with some missing. Of about 150,000 clones listed, roughly 85% were seen once; the top ten hold less than 2.5%. This sequence joins TRBV6-5 and TRBJ2-7, with TRBD1 matching 9 bases. This clonotype originated in a woman between 18 and 29 years old in good health and CMV-seronegative. The sample consisted of PBMCs. The CDR3 coding sequence is TGTGCCAGCAGTTACTCGGGGACAGGGATGAACGAGCAGTACTTC. This codes for CASSYSGTGMNEQYF.